Shown below are 8 T cell receptor beta chains from a single sample sequenced in a study of patients and donors after allogeneic stem cell transplantation. TCRdb used MiXCR to reprocess the RT-PCR reads, holding one entry per CDR3 protein. This sample carries about 960,000 distinct CDR3 sequences, 18% of them seen once, and the ten largest clones take 5% to 6.5%. The sample consisted of blood, either unsorted or a sorted T cell fraction (not recorded which). The receptors shown here come from a human donor who was either an allogeneic HSCT recipient or a stem cell or donor lymphocyte infusion donor (not recorded which). It is not recorded whose cells these are; they may come from a transplant donor.

This clonotype was seen more than once but under ten times. The rearrangement joins TRBV20-1 to TRBJ2-5; 11 bases agree with TRBD2. The CDR3 runs to 14 residues. Germline values: CDR1 DFQATT, CDR2 SNEGSKA (reference sequence). Germline trimming cut 6 bases from V and 2 bases from J; bases unmatched to any gene: 5. The CDR3 here is CSAPLAGGQETQYF. The CDR3, as DNA: TGCAGTGCCCCCTTAGCGGGAGGGCAAGAGACCCAGTACTTC.

J is TRBJ2-7 and V is TRBV20-1, with D tentatively TRBD1 (5 bases). Germline V gene data show CDR1 as DFQATT and CDR2 as SNEGSKA (reference sequence). The CDR3 sequence is 12 residues long. The V end lost 5 bases, the J end lost 3 bases, and 11 bases lay between the germline ends. The CDR3 DNA reads as TGCAGTGCTCCCTCAGACAGCTACGAGCAGTACTTC. It encodes CSAPSDSYEQYF.

The chain links TRBV10-3 to TRBJ2-6; D remains ambiguous. The CDR3 has 13 residues. Deletions cut 7 bases from V and 0 bases from J, with 4 bases between. Germline V lookup: CDR1 ENHRY, CDR2 SYGVKD. Written as DNA, the CDR3 is TGTGCCATCAAAATCTCTGGGGCCAACGTCCTGACTTTC. Translation: CAIKISGANVLTF.

This clonotype was seen many times. This chain uses TRBV12-3 or TRBV12-4 with TRBJ1-4, with a weak D call TRBD1 (6 bases). V dropped 6 bases and J dropped 7 bases, with 12 bases sitting between them. This CDR3 contains 13 residues. The CDR3 nucleotides are TGTGCCAGCAGCCCCAGGGGTGGTGAAAAACTGTTTTTT. Its protein product is CASSPRGGEKLFF.

This clonotype was counted between two and nine times. The chain has TRBV3-1 and TRBJ1-4; D unclear. Germline values: CDR1 LGHDT, CDR2 YNNKEL (reference sequence). This CDR3 is 15 amino acids long. V lost 3 bases and J lost 7, with 15 bases in between. The CDR3: CASSHVDRGFEKLFF. The DNA of the CDR3 is TGTGCCAGCAGCCATGTAGATCGGGGATTTGAAAAACTGTTTTTT.

This clonotype showed up just a few times. V gene TRBV12-3 or TRBV12-4 combines with J gene TRBJ1-2; 9 nucleotides match TRBD1. The length of the CDR3 is 15 residues. The trim removed 4 bases at V and 8 bases at J, leaving 11 bases unmatched. CDR3 sequence: CASSSSGTGLRGYTF. The CDR3 coding sequence is TGTGCCAGCAGTTCATCAGGGACAGGGTTGAGGGGCTACACCTTC.

This clonotype showed up just a few times. The chain has TRBV24-1 and TRBJ2-2, with D tentatively TRBD1 or TRBD2 (5 bases each). This CDR3 is built from 16 residues. The germline V and J ends were trimmed by 8 bases and 3 bases, with 18 bases remaining between them. Per germline, CDR1 KGHDR and CDR2 SFDVKD. The CDR3 DNA reads TGTGCCACCAAGCTTAGGGACCCCCGCTACACCGGGGAGCTGTTTTTT. The encoded protein is CATKLRDPRYTGELFF.

V is TRBV6-1 and J is TRBJ1-1; possibly TRBD1 for D (5 bases). The CDR3 extends over 14 amino acids. With 6 bases removed from V and 1 base from J, the gap between germline ends came to 12 bases. Germline V CDR1 and CDR2: MNHNS, SASEGT. The CDR3 reads CASSPLQANTEAFF. Written as DNA, the CDR3 is TGTGCCAGCAGCCCTCTACAGGCGAACACTGAAGCTTTCTTT.